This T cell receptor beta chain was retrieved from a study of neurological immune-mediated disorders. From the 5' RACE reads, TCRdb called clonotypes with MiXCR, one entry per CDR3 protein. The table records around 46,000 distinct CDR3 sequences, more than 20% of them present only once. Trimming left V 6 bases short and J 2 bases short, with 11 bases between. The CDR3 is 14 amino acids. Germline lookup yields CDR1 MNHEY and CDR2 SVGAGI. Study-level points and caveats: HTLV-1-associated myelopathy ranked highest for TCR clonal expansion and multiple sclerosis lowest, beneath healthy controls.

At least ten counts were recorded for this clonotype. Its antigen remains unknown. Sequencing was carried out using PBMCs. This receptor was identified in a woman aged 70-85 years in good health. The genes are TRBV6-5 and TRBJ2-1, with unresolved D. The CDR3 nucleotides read TGTGCCAGCAGGCTCACCAACGCCTACAATGAGCAGTTCTTC. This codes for CASRLTNAYNEQFF.